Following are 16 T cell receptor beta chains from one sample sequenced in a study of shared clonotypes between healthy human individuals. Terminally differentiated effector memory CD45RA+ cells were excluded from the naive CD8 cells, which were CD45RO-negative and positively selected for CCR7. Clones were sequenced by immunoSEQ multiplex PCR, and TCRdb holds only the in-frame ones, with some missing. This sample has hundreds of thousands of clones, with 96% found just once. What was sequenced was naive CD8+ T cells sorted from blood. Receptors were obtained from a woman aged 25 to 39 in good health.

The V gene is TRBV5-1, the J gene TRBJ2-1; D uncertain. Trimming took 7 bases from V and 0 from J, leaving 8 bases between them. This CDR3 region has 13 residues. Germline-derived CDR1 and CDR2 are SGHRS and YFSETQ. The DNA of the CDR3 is TGCGCCAGCGGATTGAGCTCCTACAATGAGCAGTTCTTC. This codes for CASGLSSYNEQFF.

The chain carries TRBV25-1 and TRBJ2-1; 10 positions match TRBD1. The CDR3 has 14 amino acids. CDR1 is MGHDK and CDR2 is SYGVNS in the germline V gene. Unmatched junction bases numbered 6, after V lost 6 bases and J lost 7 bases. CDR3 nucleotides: TGTGCCAGCAGGGGTCGGGACAGGGGAAATGAGCAGTTCTTC. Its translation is CASRGRDRGNEQFF. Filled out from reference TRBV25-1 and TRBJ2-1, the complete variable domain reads EADIYQTPRYLVIGTGKKITLECSQTMGHDKMYWYQQDPGMELHLIHYSYGVNSTEKGDLSSESTVSRIRTEHFPLTLESARPSHTSQYLCASRGRDRGNEQFFGPGTRLTVL.

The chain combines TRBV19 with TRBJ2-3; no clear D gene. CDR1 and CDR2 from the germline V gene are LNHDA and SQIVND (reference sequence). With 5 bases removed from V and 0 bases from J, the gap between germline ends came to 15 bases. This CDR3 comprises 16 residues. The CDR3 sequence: CASSPEVLASTDTQYF. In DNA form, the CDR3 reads TGTGCCAGTAGTCCCGAGGTGCTGGCTAGCACAGATACGCAGTATTTT.

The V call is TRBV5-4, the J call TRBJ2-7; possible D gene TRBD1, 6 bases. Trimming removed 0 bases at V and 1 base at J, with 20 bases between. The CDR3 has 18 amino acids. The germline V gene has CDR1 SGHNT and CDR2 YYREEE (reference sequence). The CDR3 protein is CASSLGSPGTPLSYEQYF. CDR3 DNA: TGTGCCAGCAGCTTGGGTAGCCCCGGGACACCTCTTTCCTACGAGCAGTACTTC.

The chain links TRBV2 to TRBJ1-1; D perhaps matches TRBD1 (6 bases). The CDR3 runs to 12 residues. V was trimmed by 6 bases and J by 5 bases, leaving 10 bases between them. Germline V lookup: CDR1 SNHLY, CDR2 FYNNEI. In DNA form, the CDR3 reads TGTGCCAGCAGGGTAGGGGGGACTGAAGCTTTCTTT. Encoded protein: CASRVGGTEAFF.

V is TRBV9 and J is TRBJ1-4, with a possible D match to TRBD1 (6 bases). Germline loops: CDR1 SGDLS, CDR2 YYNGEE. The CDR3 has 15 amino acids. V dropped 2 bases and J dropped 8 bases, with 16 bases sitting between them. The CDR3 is CASSVRWGAQEKLFF. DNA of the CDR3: TGTGCCAGCAGCGTTAGGTGGGGGGCACAGGAAAAACTGTTTTTT.

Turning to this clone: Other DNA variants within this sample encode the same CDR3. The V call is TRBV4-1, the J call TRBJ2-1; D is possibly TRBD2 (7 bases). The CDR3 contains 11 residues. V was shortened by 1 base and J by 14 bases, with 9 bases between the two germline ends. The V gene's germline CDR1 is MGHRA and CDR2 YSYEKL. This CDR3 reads CASSQGGGEFF. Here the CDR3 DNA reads TGCGCCAGCAGCCAAGGAGGGGGGGAGTTCTTC.

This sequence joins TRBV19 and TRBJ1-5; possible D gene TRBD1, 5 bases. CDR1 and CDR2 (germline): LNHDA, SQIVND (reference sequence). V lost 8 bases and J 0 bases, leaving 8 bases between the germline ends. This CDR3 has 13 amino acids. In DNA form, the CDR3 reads TGTGCCAGTTGGGGACCTAGCAATCAGCCCCAGCATTTT. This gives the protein CASWGPSNQPQHF. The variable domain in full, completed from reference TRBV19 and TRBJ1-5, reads DGGITQSPKYLFRKEGQNVTLSCEQNLNHDAMYWYRQDPGQGLRLIYYSQIVNDFQKGDIAEGYSVSREKKESFPLTVTSAQKNPTAFYLCASWGPSNQPQHFGDGTRLSIL.

For the CDR3, the DNA is TGTGCCAGCAGTTCACTAGCGGGAGTGGGGTACGAGCAGTACTTC. It codes for CASSSLAGVGYEQYF. The rearrangement joins TRBV27 to TRBJ2-7; 11 bases align to TRBD2. Germline V gene data show CDR1 as MNHEY and CDR2 as SMNVEV (reference sequence). The V and J ends lost 4 bases and 4 bases, in that order; junction bases with no gene match: 6. The CDR3 totals 15 residues.

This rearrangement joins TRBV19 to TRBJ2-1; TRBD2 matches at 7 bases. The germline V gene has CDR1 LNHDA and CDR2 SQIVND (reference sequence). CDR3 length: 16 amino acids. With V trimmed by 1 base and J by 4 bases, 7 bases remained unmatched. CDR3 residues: CASSIARDYPYNEQFF. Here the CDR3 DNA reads TGTGCCAGTAGTATAGCTAGGGACTACCCATACAATGAGCAGTTCTTC. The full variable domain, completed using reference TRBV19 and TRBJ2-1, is DGGITQSPKYLFRKEGQNVTLSCEQNLNHDAMYWYRQDPGQGLRLIYYSQIVNDFQKGDIAEGYSVSREKKESFPLTVTSAQKNPTAFYLCASSIARDYPYNEQFFGPGTRLTVL.

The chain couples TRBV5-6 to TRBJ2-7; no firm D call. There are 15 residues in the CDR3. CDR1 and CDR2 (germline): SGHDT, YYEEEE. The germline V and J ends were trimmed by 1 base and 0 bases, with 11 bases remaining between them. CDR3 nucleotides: TGTGCCAGCAGCTTGCCGGGTTTAAGCTCCTACGAGCAGTACTTC. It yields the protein CASSLPGLSSYEQYF.

Here the CDR3 reads CASSGDREETNEKLFF. CDR3 DNA: TGTGCCAGCAGTGGGGACAGGGAGGAGACTAATGAAAAACTGTTTTTT. This chain links TRBV28 with TRBJ1-4, with 9 bases that match TRBD1. Germline V gives CDR1 MDHEN, CDR2 SYDVKM. This CDR3 contains 16 residues. V was pared by 5 bases and J by 2 bases, with 6 bases of the junction left unmatched.

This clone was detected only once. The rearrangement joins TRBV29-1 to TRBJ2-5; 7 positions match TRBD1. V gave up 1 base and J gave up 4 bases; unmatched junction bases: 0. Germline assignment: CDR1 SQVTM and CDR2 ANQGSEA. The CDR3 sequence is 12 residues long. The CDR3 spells CSVEAGGETQYF. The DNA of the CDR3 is TGCAGCGTTGAAGCAGGGGGAGAGACCCAGTACTTC.

The CDR3, as DNA: TGTGCCAGCAGCCCGGAGGGGGGCGAAGAGACCCAGTACTTC. Encoded protein: CASSPEGGEETQYF. The chain combines TRBV5-4 with TRBJ2-5; D tentatively reads TRBD1 or TRBD2 (6 bases each). V lost 4 bases and J 3 bases, leaving 13 bases between the germline ends. CDR1 is SGHNT and CDR2 is YYREEE in the germline V gene (reference sequence). This CDR3 contains 14 residues. Based on the CDR3 plus reference TRBV5-4 and TRBJ2-5, the full variable domain is ETGVTQSPTHLIKTRGQQVTLRCSSQSGHNTVSWYQQALGQGPQFIFQYYREEENGRGNFPPRFSGLQFPNYSSELNVNALELDDSALYLCASSPEGGEETQYFGPGTRLLVL.

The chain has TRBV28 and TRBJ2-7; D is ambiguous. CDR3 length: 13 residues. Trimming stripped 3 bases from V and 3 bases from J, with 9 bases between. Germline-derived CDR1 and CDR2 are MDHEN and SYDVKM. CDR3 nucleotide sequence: TGTGCCAGCAGTTTGGGAAGATACTACGAGCAGTACTTC. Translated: CASSLGRYYEQYF.

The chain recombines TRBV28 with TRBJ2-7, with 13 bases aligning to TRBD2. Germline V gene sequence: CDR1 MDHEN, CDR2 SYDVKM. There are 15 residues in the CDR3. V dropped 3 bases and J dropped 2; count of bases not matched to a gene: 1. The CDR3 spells CASSFTSGRAYEQYF. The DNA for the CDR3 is TGTGCCAGCAGTTTCACTAGCGGGAGGGCCTACGAGCAGTACTTC.